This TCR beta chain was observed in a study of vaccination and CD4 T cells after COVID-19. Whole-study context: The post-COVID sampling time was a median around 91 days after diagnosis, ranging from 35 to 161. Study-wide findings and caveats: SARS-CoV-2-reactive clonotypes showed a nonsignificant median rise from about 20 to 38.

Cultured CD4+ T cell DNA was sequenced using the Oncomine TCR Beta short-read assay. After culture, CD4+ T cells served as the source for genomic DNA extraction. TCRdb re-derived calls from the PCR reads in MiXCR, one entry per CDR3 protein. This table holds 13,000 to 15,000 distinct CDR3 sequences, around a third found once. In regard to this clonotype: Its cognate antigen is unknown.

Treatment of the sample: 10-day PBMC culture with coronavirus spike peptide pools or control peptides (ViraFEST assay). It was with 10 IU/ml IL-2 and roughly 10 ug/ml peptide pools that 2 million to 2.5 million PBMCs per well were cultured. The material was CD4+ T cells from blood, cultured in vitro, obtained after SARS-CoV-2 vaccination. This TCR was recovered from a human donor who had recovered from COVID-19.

In nucleotides, the CDR3 is TGTGCCAGCAGTTACCTCCGACAGGGAGATACGCAGTATTTT. Protein sequence: CASSYLRQGDTQYF. V is TRBV6-2 or TRBV6-3 and J is TRBJ2-3; 7 bases fit TRBD1. V lost 2 bases, J lost 5 bases, and 4 bases stayed unmatched. This CDR3 is built from 14 residues. Germline CDR1 and CDR2: MNHEY and SVGEGT.